A selection of T cell receptor beta chains follows, all from one sample in a study of OX40 agonist ivuxolimab in advanced cancers. Using immunoSEQ multiplex PCR, the repertoire was profiled, and TCRdb retains in-frame clones only, with some absent. The sample lists tens of thousands of clones; roughly nine tenths were seen once. Sequencing was performed on CD4+ or CD8+ T cells sorted from blood, taken in a trial of the OX40 agonist ivuxolimab. Receptors originate from an adult with an advanced solid tumor such as melanoma, head and neck, liver or kidney cancer. Each CDR3 is given with its conserved first and last residue. Each record gives: clone size, J gene, D gene, V gene, CDR3 DNA, CDR3 protein. A D gene is named only where the DNA matches it firmly. The size of a clone is reported for some rows only, either as once, few or many, or as a class for expanded clones.

. | TRBJ2-7 | . | TRBV7-2 | TGTGCCAGCAGCTCAGACAGGTTATCCTACGAGCAGTACTTC | CASSSDRLSYEQYF
. | TRBJ2-2 | . | TRBV11-1 | TGTGCCAGCAGCTTCCCGACGGAGGGGTATGGAAGGACCGGGGAGCTGTTTTTT | CASSFPTEGYGRTGELFF
. | TRBJ2-5 | TRBD1 | TRBV6-1 | TGTGCCAGCAGTGAGCAGGGGGCACAGGATGAGCAGTACTTC | CASSEQGAQDEQYF
medium-sized | TRBJ2-7 | TRBD2 | TRBV4-2 | TGTGCCAGCAGCCAAGAGAGTGGGACTAGCGTGTCCTACGAGCAGTACTTC | CASSQESGTSVSYEQYF
. | TRBJ1-5 | . | TRBV10-2 | TGCGCCAGCAGTGATAGCAGAGACAATCAGCCCCAGCATTTT | CASSDSRDNQPQHF
. | TRBJ2-7 | . | TRBV14 | TGTGCCAGCAGCGACGCTCAGGGAACTCAAACCTACGAGCAGTACTTC | CASSDAQGTQTYEQYF
. | TRBJ2-2 | . | TRBV5-1 | TGCGCCAGCATGGGAGGTAGCTCGAACACCGGGGAGCTGTTTTTT | CASMGGSSNTGELFF
. | TRBJ1-1 | . | TRBV15 | TGTGCCACCAGCAGAGAACGGTCGAACACTGAAGCTTTCTTT | CATSRERSNTEAFF
few | TRBJ2-7 | . | TRBV10-3 | TGTGCCATCAGCGACGGTATCGGGACAAAGCAGTACTTC | CAISDGIGTKQYF
. | TRBJ2-2 | . | TRBV5-8 | TGTGCCAGCAGCTTGGTCGGGGTTACCGGGGAGCTGTTTTTT | CASSLVGVTGELFF
. | TRBJ2-1 | TRBD2 | TRBV7-9 | TGTGCCAGCAGCTTGAGCGGGACCTACAATGAGCAGTTCTTC | CASSLSGTYNEQFF
. | TRBJ1-1 | . | TRBV20-1 | TGCAGTGGAGACGGGAACACTGAAGCTTTCTTT | CSGDGNTEAFF
. | TRBJ2-5 | . | TRBV19 | TGTGCCAGTAGTAGGGACCGTGAGGAGACCCAGTACTTC | CASSRDREETQYF
. | TRBJ1-2 | TRBD1 | TRBV2 | TGTGCCAGCAATGTCCAGGGGGGTTTTAACTATGGCTACACCTTC | CASNVQGGFNYGYTF
few | TRBJ1-6 | TRBD1 | TRBV2 | TGTGCCAGCAGTGAAGCGGGGACAGGGATCTCACCCCTCCACTTT | CASSEAGTGISPLHF
. | TRBJ2-3 | TRBD1 | TRBV10-1 | TGCGCCAGCAGCGGACAGGGGGCAACGCAGTATTTT | CASSGQGATQYF
. | TRBJ2-3 | . | TRBV7-9 | TGTGCCAGCAGCTTAGGACCGCGTGAGACAGATACGCAGTATTTT | CASSLGPRETDTQYF
. | TRBJ2-5 | . | TRBV28 | TGTGCCAGCGCGAGGGACATAGGAGAGACCCAGTACTTC | CASARDIGETQYF
. | TRBJ2-1 | TRBD1 | TRBV10-1 | TGCGCCAGCAGTGGGACAGGGGGGCAAGTTTCCTACAATGAGCAGTTCTTC | CASSGTGGQVSYNEQFF
. | TRBJ2-2 | . | TRBV4-3 | TGCGCCAGCAGCCAAGAATACACCGGGGAGCTGTTTTTT | CASSQEYTGELFF
. | TRBJ2-5 | . | TRBV7-9 | TGTGCCAGCAGCCGGGCCCCGAACCAAGAGACCCAGTACTTC | CASSRAPNQETQYF
. | TRBJ2-5 | TRBD1 | TRBV10-3 | TGTGCCATCGGACAGGGTGAGGGAGAGACCCAGTACTTC | CAIGQGEGETQYF
. | TRBJ1-1 | . | TRBV2 | TGTGCCAGCAGTGAAAATGGGGGTAGGACTGAAGCTTTCTTT | CASSENGGRTEAFF
. | TRBJ2-3 | . | TRBV4-3 | TGCGCCAGCAGCCAAGATGAAGGATTGAATTTCGGTACGCAGTATTTT | CASSQDEGLNFGTQYF
. | TRBJ2-7 | TRBD2 | TRBV28 | TGTGCCAGCAGAAAAGCGGGAGGGCCCTCCTACGAGCAGTACTTC | CASRKAGGPSYEQYF
. | TRBJ1-4 | . | TRBV6-1 | TGTGCCAGCAGTGTCACAACTACAGGGATTAATGAAAAACTGTTTTTT | CASSVTTTGINEKLFF
. | TRBJ2-1 | TRBD2 | TRBV5-4 | TGTGCCAGCAGCCACGCTCCGGGACTATACAATGAGCAGTTCTTC | CASSHAPGLYNEQFF
. | TRBJ2-3 | TRBD2 | TRBV19 | TGTGCCAGTAGTAGGACTAGCGGGAGTCCGAATACGCAGTATTTT | CASSRTSGSPNTQYF
. | TRBJ1-3 | . | TRBV15 | TGTGCCACCAGCAGAGATAGACAGAAATCTGGAAACACCATATATTTT | CATSRDRQKSGNTIYF
once | TRBJ2-3 | . | TRBV2 | TGTGCCAGCACCTTAGGGCGGGGGCCAGATACGCAGTATTTT | CASTLGRGPDTQYF
. | TRBJ1-1 | . | TRBV30 | TGTGCCTGGAGTGGCGGTAGGAGGAACACTGAAGCTTTCTTT | CAWSGGRRNTEAFF
. | TRBJ1-1 | . | TRBV18 | TGTGCCAGCTCACCACAAGGAGAGAACACTGAAGCTTTCTTT | CASSPQGENTEAFF
. | TRBJ1-5 | . | TRBV2 | TGTGCCAGCAGTCCAAATGGCAATCAGCCCCAGCATTTT | CASSPNGNQPQHF
once | TRBJ2-5 | . | TRBV11-2 | TGTGCCAGCAGCTTCGGGGTTCTAGAGACCCAGTACTTC | CASSFGVLETQYF
. | TRBJ2-7 | TRBD1 | TRBV6-5 | TGTGCCAGCAGTTACTCGGGGACAGGGGAAGGCGAGCAGTACTTC | CASSYSGTGEGEQYF
. | TRBJ2-7 | TRBD2 | TRBV7-8 | TGTGCCAGCAGCTATGCACTAGCGGTGAAGGAGCAGTACTTC | CASSYALAVKEQYF
. | TRBJ2-5 | . | TRBV28 | TGTGCCAGCAGCCAAGGATCCGTGGGGGAGACCCAGTACTTC | CASSQGSVGETQYF
. | TRBJ2-7 | . | TRBV30 | TGTGCCTGGAGTGTCGGCGGCAGTGGTCGCGAGCAGTACTTC | CAWSVGGSGREQYF
. | TRBJ2-1 | . | TRBV9 | TGTGCCAGCAGCCCCGAGGGGAGCCCCTACAATGAGCAGTTCTTC | CASSPEGSPYNEQFF
. | TRBJ2-1 | . | TRBV5-1 | TGCGCCAGCAGCTTGGCCCAGGGGAGCTCCTACAATGAGCAGTTCTTC | CASSLAQGSSYNEQFF